This T cell receptor (beta chain) was captured in a study of T-cell reconstitution after alpha-beta-depleted transplantation in children. Study-wide points: Several hundred expanded graft clones reportedly supplied alpha-beta T cells about two months after transplant.

Construction of the TCRbeta library involved unique molecular identifiers. TCRdb used MiXCR to reprocess the PCR reads, holding one entry per CDR3 protein. This table holds 450,000 to 550,000 distinct CDR3 sequences, 9.5% to 12% found once. The CDR3 has 17 residues. Concerning this clonotype: The antigen is not known.

The receptor was derived from a female patient between 2 and 10 years old who had a stem cell transplant for aplastic anemia, so the T cells may come from the graft donor. This chain uses TRBV21-1 with TRBJ2-2; the D call TRBD2 from the table was never checked on the DNA. TRBV21-1 is recorded as a pseudogene. This sample comprised PBMCs, mostly from graft donor cells, obtained 180 days after TCRalphabeta/CD19-depleted stem cell transplant. The CDR3, as DNA: TGTGCCAGCAGCAAAGGCTTCGAGGCCCTCCCGCCCGGGGAGCTGTTTTTT. Encoded protein: CASSKGFEALPPGELFF.